Presented here are 9 T cell receptor beta chains from one specimen sequenced in a study of blood T cell repertoires in COVID-19. The method was immunoSEQ multiplex PCR; TCRdb's version includes in-frame clones alone and lacks a portion of them. The sample holds some 460,000 clones; roughly 89% are singletons and the top ten take roughly 4.3%. The specimen sequenced was peripheral blood. These receptors all stem from a woman in her 30s with acute or convalescent COVID-19.

The V gene is TRBV14, the J gene TRBJ1-2; TRBD1 matches at 8 bases. The CDR3 extends over 13 amino acids. Per germline, CDR1 SGHDN and CDR2 FVKESK. With 5 bases clipped from V and 7 bases from J, the junction kept 6 bases outside the gene matches. This chain's CDR3 is CASSFRTGSGYTF. In DNA, the CDR3 is TGTGCCAGCAGCTTCCGGACAGGGAGTGGCTACACCTTC. The entire variable domain, with the rest obtained from reference TRBV14 and TRBJ1-2, is as follows: EAGVTQFPSHSVIEKGQTVTLRCDPISGHDNLYWYRRVMGKEIKFLLHFVKESKQDESGMPNNRFLAERTGGTYSTLKVQPAELEDSGVYFCASSFRTGSGYTFGSGTRLTVV.

J is TRBJ2-7 and V is TRBV7-9; TRBD1 aligns across 8 bases. CDR3 length equals 17 residues. Germline CDR1 SEHNR, CDR2 FQNEAQ (reference sequence). After removal of 1 base from V and 4 bases from J, the junction contained 12 bases not matched to a gene. CDR3 in amino acids: CASSLDVAGGSGYEQYF. CDR3 in DNA: TGTGCCAGCAGCTTAGATGTGGCAGGGGGCTCAGGATACGAGCAGTACTTC.

J is TRBJ2-7 and V is TRBV6-5, with D possibly matching TRBD1 (6 bases). CDR3 length: 13 amino acids. CDR1 and CDR2 from the germline V gene are MNHEY and SVGAGI. Trimming took 9 bases from V and 4 from J, leaving 16 bases between them. The CDR3 loop is CASTGTQTYEQYF. CDR3 nucleotides: TGTGCCAGTACCGGGACACAGACTTACGAGCAGTACTTC.

This clone has a single count. The genes are TRBV9 and TRBJ1-1; maybe TRBD1 (6 bases). V gave up 4 bases and J gave up 5 bases, with 18 bases separating them. Germline V gene sequence: CDR1 SGDLS, CDR2 YYNGEE. The CDR3 consists of 15 residues. This chain's CDR3 is CASSPRTELGTEAFF. CDR3 DNA: TGTGCCAGCAGCCCCCGGACAGAATTGGGTACTGAAGCTTTCTTT. Based on the CDR3 plus reference TRBV9 and TRBJ1-1, the full variable domain is DSGVTQTPKHLITATGQRVTLRCSPRSGDLSVYWYQQSLDQGLQFLIQYYNGEERAKGNILERFSAQQFPDLHSELNLSSLELGDSALYFCASSPRTELGTEAFFGQGTRLTVV.

About this clone itself: Sequence at one end of the junction differs from germline and may be a read error. The chain links TRBV6-6 to TRBJ2-1, with 9 bases matching TRBD2. The CDR3 runs to 19 residues. Looked up from germline, CDR1 is MNHNY and CDR2 is SVGAGI (reference sequence). CDR3 protein: CASSYSRVAGDRSYNEQFF. The CDR3 nucleotides read TGTGCCAGCAGCTACTCGAGGGTAGCGGGGGACCGATCCTACAATGAGCAGTTCTTC.

The V call is TRBV4-1, the J call TRBJ2-1; 12 nucleotides align to TRBD2. The CDR3 has 19 residues. With V trimmed by 2 bases and J by 7 bases, 15 bases remained unmatched. Per the germline V gene, CDR1 is MGHRA and CDR2 is YSYEKL. CDR3 nucleotide sequence: TGCGCCAGCAGCCAACGGGCCACACTAGCGGGGGGCTCGGTAAATGAGCAGTTCTTC. This encodes CASSQRATLAGGSVNEQFF.

The chain recombines TRBV9 with TRBJ2-2; 9 nucleotides align to TRBD2. With 7 bases clipped from V and 4 bases from J, the junction kept 11 bases outside the gene matches. The CDR3 has 16 amino acids. Germline-derived CDR1 and CDR2 are SGDLS and YYNGEE. CDR3 loop: CASGTSGLAGTGELFF. The DNA of the CDR3 is TGTGCCAGCGGAACGTCGGGACTAGCTGGCACCGGGGAGCTGTTTTTT.

V is TRBV19 and J is TRBJ2-7, with 7 bases matching TRBD2. Germline V gene sequence: CDR1 LNHDA, CDR2 SQIVND (reference sequence). V shed 7 bases, J shed 1 base, and the junction held 4 bases outside the gene matches. The CDR3 runs 13 residues. CDR3 region: CASTPGGSYEQYF. As DNA, the CDR3 is TGTGCCAGTACCCCGGGGGGATCCTACGAGCAGTACTTC.

The chain uses TRBV7-9 and TRBJ1-6, with D possibly being TRBD1 (6 bases). Germline CDR1 is SEHNR and CDR2 is FQNEAQ (reference sequence). V was shortened by 6 bases and J by 13 bases, with 22 bases between the two germline ends. This CDR3 region has 15 residues. In nucleotides, the CDR3 is TGTGCCAGCAGTCACCAACAAACAGGGTTTCCTCCCCTCCACTTT. Its protein is CASSHQQTGFPPLHF.